These T cell receptor beta chains were read from a single sample in a study of blood T cell repertoires in COVID-19. Assay used: immunoSEQ multiplex PCR; TCRdb lists only in-frame clones, some missing. The sample has roughly 180,000 clones; approximately 89% are singletons. Sequenced: PBMCs or T cells enriched from blood (not recorded which). The receptors originated from a man aged 40-49 years who had recovered from COVID-19. Each CDR3 is given with its conserved first and last residue. A D gene is named only where the DNA matches it firmly. Not all rows give a size; the values are once, few, many and, for expanded clones, a class.

clone_size	d_call	v_call	j_call	cdr3_nt	cdr3_aa
few	.	TRBV27	TRBJ1-5	TGTGCCAGCAGTTCTCTACTTTGGTCAGGCGATCAGCCCCAGCATTTT	CASSSLLWSGDQPQHF
.	.	TRBV2	TRBJ1-1	TGTGCCAGCAATAGTCAGGGATCCGCTGAAGCTTTCTTT	CASNSQGSAEAFF
few	.	TRBV5-1	TRBJ1-6	TGCGCCAGCAGCTTGGACAGCTCCCTCCCCCCCTATAATTCACCCCTCCACTTT	CASSLDSSLPPYNSPLHF
.	TRBD2	TRBV5-1	TRBJ2-7	TGCGCCAGCAGCTTGGAGCGGTCTAGCGGCTCCTTCTCCTACGAGCAGTACTTC	CASSLERSSGSFSYEQYF
.	TRBD2	TRBV27	TRBJ2-3	TGTGCCAGCAGTATGACATCGGGAGGGAGAGTGGATACGCAGTATTTT	CASSMTSGGRVDTQYF
.	TRBD1	TRBV20-1	TRBJ1-2	TGCAGTGCTAGTACAGGGGGACAGTTGGGAGGCTACACCTTC	CSASTGGQLGGYTF
.	.	TRBV28	TRBJ2-7	TGTGCCAGCAGTCCCCCCGTTCCCAATCGGAGGCAGTACTTC	CASSPPVPNRRQYF
.	.	TRBV10-3	TRBJ1-2	TGTGCCATCCGGGGAGGGGATCGCGGCTACACCTTC	CAIRGGDRGYTF
.	.	TRBV3-1/TRBV3-2	TRBJ1-4	TGTGCCAGCAGCCCTGGGAATGGGGGGGCGGATGAAAAACTGTTTTTT	CASSPGNGGADEKLFF
.	.	TRBV6-5	TRBJ2-7	TGTGCCAGTCAGGTCGTTAGCGGCAGCTCCTACGAGCAGTACTTC	CASQVVSGSSYEQYF
.	TRBD1	TRBV2	TRBJ1-2	TGTGCCAGCAGTCCCTCTACCCGGACAGGGCCTTTTAACTATGGCTACACCTTC	CASSPSTRTGPFNYGYTF
.	.	TRBV27	TRBJ1-2	TGTGCCAGCAGTGAGGGTGCAGCTAACTATGGCTACACCTTC	CASSEGAANYGYTF
.	TRBD2	TRBV27	TRBJ2-1	TGTGCCAGCACAAGCGGGAGTCAGCAGTTCTTC	CASTSGSQQFF
.	TRBD1	TRBV19	TRBJ2-5	TGTGCCAGTAGTACTAACAGGGGGGAGACCCAGTACTTC	CASSTNRGETQYF
.	.	TRBV7-8	TRBJ1-2	TGTGCCAGCAGCCCTCGGACAGTTACTATCGCGGGTGGCTACACCTTC	CASSPRTVTIAGGYTF
.	.	TRBV6-5	TRBJ2-7	TGTGCCAGCAGTCCCCCGGGGATTGCCGAGCAGTACTTC	CASSPPGIAEQYF
.	.	TRBV11-2	TRBJ1-1	TGTGCCAGCAGCGTTACCAGGGGCGACACTGAAGCTTTCTTT	CASSVTRGDTEAFF
.	.	TRBV7-9	TRBJ1-1	TGTGCCAGCAGCTTGAAGGGCAGGGAAGGTGAAGCTTTCTTT	CASSLKGREGEAFF
.	TRBD1	TRBV10-3	TRBJ2-1	TGTGCCATCAGTGACGGGACAGGATCGAATGAGCAGTTCTTC	CAISDGTGSNEQFF
few	.	TRBV5-8	TRBJ2-7	TGTGCCAGCAGCTTGGAAAGGATGGGGAGCATAGACTTC	CASSLERMGSIDF
.	.	TRBV6-5	TRBJ1-1	TGTGCCAGCAGTTTAAGGGGCAAAAACACTGAAGCTTTCTTT	CASSLRGKNTEAFF
.	.	TRBV27	TRBJ1-5	TGTGCCAGCAGTTCCCGGAGGGTAGATCAGCCCCAGCATTTT	CASSSRRVDQPQHF
.	TRBD2	TRBV29-1	TRBJ2-7	TGCAGCGTTCGCCAAGCGGGGGCCTTACCCTACGAGCAGTACTTC	CSVRQAGALPYEQYF
.	.	TRBV28	TRBJ1-3	TGTGCCAGCTTCGAGGGAGATGGAAACACCATATATTTT	CASFEGDGNTIYF
.	TRBD1	TRBV5-1	TRBJ2-1	TGCGCCAGCTCCGATACAGGGGTCAATGAGCAGTTCTTC	CASSDTGVNEQFF
.	TRBD1	TRBV5-1	TRBJ2-1	TGCGCCAGCAGCCCTACGAGGGACAGCCCCTCGTTCTTC	CASSPTRDSPSFF
.	.	TRBV6-5	TRBJ1-1	TGTGCCAGCAGTTCGGACACTGAAGCTTTCTTT	CASSSDTEAFF
once	TRBD1	TRBV7-8	TRBJ1-5	TGTGCCAGCAGCTTAGTCACAGGGGCTGGGCCCCAGCATTTT	CASSLVTGAGPQHF
.	.	TRBV7-7	TRBJ2-5	TGTGCTAGCAGCTTAGGCAGGGGAGAGACCCAGTACTTC	CASSLGRGETQYF
.	.	TRBV20-1	TRBJ2-1	TGCAGTGCCGAACAACACAATGAGCAGTTCTTC	CSAEQHNEQFF
.	.	TRBV28	TRBJ1-1	TGTGCCAGCAGTTTACAACAAACAGGGCTAGGTACTGAAGCTTTCTTT	CASSLQQTGLGTEAFF
once	TRBD2	TRBV5-1	TRBJ2-7	TGCGCCAGCAGCTACCGACTAGCGGGAGGGATCAGCTCCTACGAGCAGTACTTC	CASSYRLAGGISSYEQYF
.	.	TRBV6-5	TRBJ2-1	TGTGCCAGCAATAACAGGGTTGCCTACAATGAGCAGTTCTTC	CASNNRVAYNEQFF
.	TRBD2	TRBV11-1	TRBJ2-7	TGTGCCAGCAGGCTAGCGGGAGGTTTCTACGAGCAGTACTTC	CASRLAGGFYEQYF
.	.	TRBV30	TRBJ1-1	TGTGCCTGGAGTGCACGAGTGAACACTGAAGCTTTCTTT	CAWSARVNTEAFF
.	TRBD1	TRBV27	TRBJ1-1	TGTGCCAGCCAGACAGGGGGGAACACTGAAGCTTTCTTT	CASQTGGNTEAFF
.	TRBD1	TRBV7-9	TRBJ1-4	TGTGCCAGCAGCTTAACCGACAGGGGGCAAGCTAATGAAAAACTGTTTTTT	CASSLTDRGQANEKLFF
.	.	TRBV29-1	TRBJ2-7	TGCAGCGTTGTGTCGGGTTTACGTATGGACGAGCAGTACTTC	CSVVSGLRMDEQYF
.	TRBD1	TRBV5-4	TRBJ2-2	TGTGCCAGCAGCCCTGGGACAGGGTACGAGGTCGGGGAGCTGTTTTTT	CASSPGTGYEVGELFF
.	.	TRBV5-1	TRBJ2-1	TGCGCCAGCAGCTTGGTAGTGGGGGCTGAGCAGTTCTTC	CASSLVVGAEQFF
.	.	TRBV19	TRBJ1-4	TGTGCCAGTAGTATTATTGATGAAAAACTGTTTTTT	CASSIIDEKLFF
once	TRBD2	TRBV29-1	TRBJ2-3	TGCAGCGTGAGAGCCGGGACTAGCGGCGCAGATACGCAGTATTTT	CSVRAGTSGADTQYF
.	.	TRBV5-5	TRBJ1-1	TGTGCCAGCAGCTTAGGGTTGCGGGGTGGAACTGAAGCTTTCTTT	CASSLGLRGGTEAFF
.	.	TRBV6-5	TRBJ1-1	TGTGCCAGCAGTTACTCGAGGCAGGGTGAAGCTTTCTTT	CASSYSRQGEAFF
.	TRBD1	TRBV9	TRBJ1-2	TGTGCCAGCAGCGTATCCCCGACAGGGGGCTACACCTTC	CASSVSPTGGYTF
.	.	TRBV10-2	TRBJ1-1	TGCGCCAGCACCCCCCCCTCCTCTGAAGCTTTCTTT	CASTPPSSEAFF
.	.	TRBV30	TRBJ1-6	TGTGCCTGGCGTGAAGGGGGACCCCTCCACTTT	CAWREGGPLHF
.	.	TRBV6-5	TRBJ2-2	TGTGCCAGCAGTTCTCCCGGGTCCACCGGGGAGCTGTTTTTT	CASSSPGSTGELFF
once	.	TRBV5-5	TRBJ1-1	TGTGCCAGCAGCTTGGGACAGATGAACACTGAAGCTTTCTTT	CASSLGQMNTEAFF
.	.	TRBV4-1	TRBJ2-7	TGCGCCAGCAGCCACCCGTTTAGCTCCTACGAGCAGTACTTC	CASSHPFSSYEQYF
.	.	TRBV7-9	TRBJ2-3	TGTGCCAGCATGGGCGGGAGCACAGATACGCAGTATTTT	CASMGGSTDTQYF
.	.	TRBV28	TRBJ1-2	TGTGCCAGCAGCCATGGACAGAACTATGGCTACACCTTC	CASSHGQNYGYTF
many	TRBD1	TRBV3-1/TRBV3-2	TRBJ1-1	TGTGCCAGCAGCCAGAGGACAGGCGGAGCTTTCTTT	CASSQRTGGAFF